These 15 T cell receptor beta chains originate from one sample sequenced in a study of T cell repertoires in cytomegalovirus infection. TCRdb re-called the reads through MiXCR, storing one row per CDR3 protein. This sample has around 180,000 distinct CDR3 sequences, with 28% found just once. The sample taken for sequencing was PBMCs. These receptor sequences come from a human donor in good health (CMV status not recorded). Some clones in this sample may be carry-over from other donors' samples.

This clonotype has more than one count but fewer than ten. The chain employs TRBV6-2 or TRBV6-3 and TRBJ2-1; TRBD1 matches at 10 bases. The trim removed 5 bases at V and 10 bases at J, leaving 11 bases unmatched. Germline CDR1 is MNHEY and CDR2 is SVGEGT. This CDR3 has 15 residues. This CDR3 reads CASSLRGQGTAEQFF. The CDR3 bases are TGTGCCAGCAGTCTACGGGGACAGGGGACAGCCGAGCAGTTCTTC.

V gene TRBV29-1 combines with J gene TRBJ1-1; 7 bases match TRBD1. After removal of 2 bases from V and 0 bases from J, the junction contained 3 bases not matched to a gene. Germline-derived CDR1 and CDR2 are SQVTM and ANQGSEA. This CDR3 is built from 14 residues. CDR3: CSVETDRVNTEAFF. CDR3 DNA: TGCAGCGTTGAAACCGACAGGGTGAACACTGAAGCTTTCTTT.

This clonotype appeared a few times. The rearrangement joins TRBV6-2 or TRBV6-3 to TRBJ2-3, with 11 bases matching TRBD1. The V gene's germline CDR1 is MNHEY and CDR2 SVGEGT. This CDR3 is 15 amino acids long. The J segment lost 6 bases and the V segment lost 5 bases, leaving 7 bases of the junction unmatched. This CDR3 reads CASSPGQGATDTQYF. The CDR3 region has the DNA TGTGCCAGCAGTCCCGGACAGGGGGCGACGGATACGCAGTATTTT.

The V gene is TRBV2, the J gene TRBJ1-5; weak D call: TRBD1 (5 bases). Germline values: CDR1 SNHLY, CDR2 FYNNEI. V gave up 4 bases and J gave up 4 bases, with 11 bases separating them. The CDR3 covers 14 residues. CDR3 amino acids: CASSVMQGNQPQHF. CDR3 nucleotide sequence: TGTGCCAGCAGTGTTATGCAGGGAAATCAGCCCCAGCATTTT.

The chain joins TRBV2 to TRBJ2-5; D is perhaps TRBD1 (6 bases). This CDR3 comprises 14 residues. CDR1 and CDR2 from the germline V gene are SNHLY and FYNNEI. Trimming removed 8 bases at V and 1 base at J, with 14 bases between. The CDR3 is CASRRDIFQETQYF. The CDR3 region has the DNA TGTGCCAGCCGTCGGGACATATTCCAAGAGACCCAGTACTTC.

The chain couples TRBV11-1 to TRBJ1-6; D call uncertain. Germline lookup yields CDR1 SGHAT and CDR2 FQDESV (reference sequence). There are 13 residues in the CDR3. Trimming pared 0 bases from V and 13 bases from J, leaving 10 bases between. The CDR3 loop reads CASSLAQPAPLHF. The DNA for the CDR3 is TGTGCCAGCAGCTTAGCGCAGCCTGCCCCCCTCCACTTT.

In this sample, this clonotype turned up a few times. The chain combines TRBV4-1 with TRBJ1-2, with D unclear. V lost 6 bases and J lost 4, with 15 bases in between. The CDR3 is 14 amino acids. CDR1 and CDR2 (germline): MGHRA, YSYEKL. As DNA, the CDR3 is TGCGCCAGCAGTCCTACCCGGGAAAGCTATGGCTACACCTTC. Translating it yields CASSPTRESYGYTF.

The sample holds a few counts of this clonotype. This chain links TRBV6-2 or TRBV6-3 with TRBJ1-5; TRBD1 might be the D (5 bases). Germline-derived CDR1 and CDR2 are MNHEY and SVGEGT. There are 14 residues in the CDR3. V shed 2 bases and J shed 6 bases, with 11 bases lying between them. This chain's CDR3 is CASSYAGIGQPQHF. For the CDR3, the DNA is TGTGCCAGCAGTTACGCAGGGATAGGTCAGCCCCAGCATTTT.

The V call is TRBV20-1, the J call TRBJ2-3; either TRBD1 or TRBD2 may supply D (6 bases each). The germline V gene encodes CDR1 DFQATT and CDR2 SNEGSKA (reference sequence). V lost 1 base to trimming and J lost 4 bases, with 12 bases between them. The CDR3 contains 14 residues. Here the CDR3 reads CSARAGGPADTQYF. The CDR3 DNA reads as TGCAGTGCTAGAGCTGGGGGGCCGGCAGATACGCAGTATTTT.

The sample holds many counts of this clonotype. The chain joins TRBV7-2 to TRBJ1-5; D is undetermined. Trimming stripped 5 bases from V and 3 bases from J, with 14 bases between. Germline V CDR1 and CDR2: SGHTA, FQGNSA. The CDR3 sequence is 15 residues long. DNA for the CDR3: TGTGCCAGCAGCCCCGAGGGAACCCTCAATCAGCCCCAGCATTTT. This sequence encodes CASSPEGTLNQPQHF.

The V call is TRBV6-5, the J call TRBJ1-2; TRBD1 agrees at 8 bases. Losses at the gene ends were 6 bases for V and 1 base for J; bases not matched to a gene: 4. Germline-derived CDR1 and CDR2 are MNHEY and SVGAGI. The CDR3 contains 14 residues. The CDR3 bases are TGTGCCAGCAGATTACAGGGGGGTAACTATGGCTACACCTTC. Protein sequence: CASRLQGGNYGYTF.

This chain links TRBV14 with TRBJ1-2; tentative D call: TRBD1 (5 bases). The CDR3 has 14 residues. V lost 0 bases, J lost 5 bases, and 10 bases lay in between. The V gene's germline CDR1 is SGHDN and CDR2 FVKESK. CDR3 sequence (DNA): TGTGCCAGCAGCCAAGAAGAGGGACGGTATGGCTACACCTTC. It translates to CASSQEEGRYGYTF.

In this sample, this clonotype turned up many times. The chain joins TRBV12-3 or TRBV12-4 to TRBJ1-4; 10 bases are a match to TRBD1. The CDR3 covers 14 residues. V shed 5 bases, J shed 6 bases, and the junction held 3 bases outside the gene matches. In DNA form, the CDR3 reads TGTGCCAGCAGTCCCGGGACAGGGGATGAAAAACTGTTTTTT. It codes for CASSPGTGDEKLFF.

This CDR3 reads CASSQDGRSSYNEQFF. As DNA, the CDR3 is TGCGCCAGCAGCCAAGACGGCCGTAGCTCCTACAATGAGCAGTTCTTC. This chain joins TRBV4-1 and TRBJ2-1; no firm D call. Germline lookup yields CDR1 MGHRA and CDR2 YSYEKL. V was pared by 0 bases and J by 0 bases, with 9 bases between. This CDR3 comprises 16 residues.

This chain uses TRBV6-8 with TRBJ1-1; 8 nucleotides agree with TRBD1. This CDR3 region has 16 residues. Germline CDR1 reads MNHGY; CDR2 reads SAAAGT. V gave up 5 bases and J gave up 0 bases; unmatched junction bases: 8. The CDR3 protein is CASSQTQGAMNTEAFF. DNA for the CDR3: TGTGCCAGCAGTCAAACTCAGGGGGCGATGAACACTGAAGCTTTCTTT.